This T cell receptor beta chain was sequenced during a study of T cell changes during pregnancy in multiple sclerosis. Assay used: immunoSEQ multiplex PCR; TCRdb lists only in-frame clones, some missing. The sample contains over 40,000 clones, 88% of which appear only once. The V gene end was trimmed by 6 bases and the J gene end by 5 bases; junction bases not matched to a gene: 3. From germline, CDR1 is MRHNA and CDR2 SNTAGT. There are 13 residues in the CDR3. The sequence derives from a female donor with multiple sclerosis, enrolled in a pregnancy study. The sample in question was CD4+ T cells from peripheral blood mononuclear cells, obtained in the second trimester of pregnancy. The chain recombines TRBV6-4 with TRBJ2-2, with TRBD1 matching 7 bases. CDR3 sequence (DNA): TGTGCCAGCAGGGGACAGTCTACCGGGGAGCTGTTTTTT. Protein: CASRGQSTGELFF.